The sequence of this T cell receptor beta chain was determined in a study of T cell responses to AZD1222 COVID-19 vaccine. V lost 5 bases, J lost 5 bases, and 12 bases lay in between. Germline V gene sequence: CDR1 SEHNR, CDR2 FQNEAQ (reference sequence). The CDR3 consists of 14 residues. This table comes from immunoSEQ multiplex PCR, and its TCRdb copy is limited to in-frame clones, with some not included. Among about 160,000 clones listed, about 89% were seen once. The specimen comprised peripheral blood, sampled on day 0 of AZD1222 vaccination. V usage is TRBV7-9 and J usage is TRBJ1-4; TRBD1 might be the D (5 bases). The sequence was obtained from an adult in good health. CDR3 sequence reads: CASSPRQTNEKLFF. The DNA of the CDR3 is TGTGCCAGCAGCCCAAGACAGACCAATGAAAAACTGTTTTTT.